The next 10 T cell receptor beta chains were all read from a single sample in a study of tissue T cells after allogeneic stem cell transplantation. This table comes from immunoSEQ multiplex PCR, and its TCRdb copy is limited to in-frame clones, with some not included. The sample includes about 16,000 clones, roughly 72% of them seen just once. The sample taken for sequencing was spleen. All receptors derive from a female BALB/c mouse in good health. This strain has MHC haplotype H2-d.

Concerning this clone itself: Gene names refer to mouse genes. The read terminates 1 residue ahead of where the CDR3 ends, so the germline J gene completes it. The chain links TRBV29 to TRBJ2-2; TRBD2 aligns across 10 bases. Trimming removed 2 bases from V and 2 bases from J; junction bases left unmatched: 2. The germline V gene has CDR1 MSHET and CDR2 SYDVDS. CDR3 length: 16 amino acids. The chain's CDR3 is CASSLTDWGNTGQLYF. Incomplete CDR3 DNA: TGTGCTAGCAGTTTAACGGACTGGGGGAACACCGGGCAGCTCTAC.

This clone was counted only a few times. Genes and germline are mouse. The observed sequence ends 1 residue before the CDR3 terminus, with the missing tail filled in from the germline J gene. The gene calls are TRBV31 and TRBJ1-2; D uncertain. The CDR3 length is 14 residues. CDR1 and CDR2 from the germline V gene are GKSSPN and SITVG. Trimming shortened V by 3 bases and J by 2 bases, and 13 bases separated the two germline ends. Partial CDR3 DNA: TGTGCCTGGAGCCGCGATCGGGCCAACTCCGACTACACC. This encodes CAWSRDRANSDYT. The entire CDR3 is CAWSRDRANSDYTF. Combining the CDR3 with reference TRBV31 and TRBJ1-2 gives the whole variable domain AQTIHQWPVAEIKAVGSPLSLGCTIKGKSSPNLYWYWQATGGTLQQLFYSITVGQVESVVQLNLSASRPKDDQFILSTEKLLLSHSGFYLCAWSRDRANSDYTFGSGTRLLVI.

Note on this clone: Gene names are the mouse ones. The sequence runs out 1 residue before the end of the CDR3; the remainder is reconstructed from the germline J gene. V and J are TRBV4 and TRBJ1-2; 7 positions match TRBD1. Germline assignment: CDR1 LGHDT and CDR2 YNNKQL (reference sequence). The CDR3 loop spans 14 amino acids. Trimming cost V 5 bases and J 0 bases; bases outside gene matches: 3. CDR3 DNA (partial): TGTGCCAGCAGCCCCGGGACAGCAAACTCCGACTACACC. Encoded protein: CASSPGTANSDYT. The whole CDR3 region reads CASSPGTANSDYTF.

This clone was observed once. Germline and genes: mouse. The read ends 1 residue before the CDR3 terminus; that terminus is restored from the germline J gene. This chain joins TRBV1 and TRBJ2-5, with D tentatively TRBD1 or TRBD2 (5 bases each). Germline loops: CDR1 NSQYPW, CDR2 LRSPGD (reference sequence). The CDR3 sequence is 11 residues long. Trimming cost V 4 bases and J 6 bases, with 5 bases left between them. CDR3 bases read: TGCACCTGCAGTGGGGGGGACACCCAGTAC. The encoded protein is CTCSGGDTQY. The entire CDR3 protein reads CTCSGGDTQYF.

About this clone itself: Mouse gene names and germline throughout. The read terminates 1 residue before the CDR3 end, so the remaining end is supplied by the germline J gene. The chain is built from TRBV13-3 and TRBJ1-1; 10 bases map to TRBD1. The CDR3 is made up of 14 amino acids. Unmatched junction bases numbered 2, after V lost 5 bases and J lost 1 base. CDR1 and CDR2 from the germline V gene are NNHDY and SYVADS. CDR3 DNA (partial): TGTGCCAGCAGGGGGACAGGGGAAAACACAGAAGTCTTC. This translates into CASRGTGENTEVF. In full, the CDR3 is CASRGTGENTEVFF.

Worth noting for this clone: The germline and genes are mouse ones. The same CDR3 is also encoded by other DNA sequences in this sample. The CDR3 bases that were read are TGCACCTGCAGTGCGGAGAACTATGCTGAGCAGTTC. Translating it yields CTCSAENYAEQF. The complete CDR3 reads CTCSAENYAEQFF. V usage is TRBV1 and J usage is TRBJ2-1; no firm D call. The CDR3 end lies 1 residue beyond the end of the read and is filled in from the germline J gene. V lost 3 bases and J lost 1, with 4 bases in between. The CDR3 is 13 residues long. Germline V CDR1 and CDR2: NSQYPW, LRSPGD (reference sequence).

This clone was seen more than once but under ten times. The genes are named according to mouse. The read ends 1 residue before the CDR3 terminus; that terminus is restored from the germline J gene. This chain joins TRBV29 and TRBJ1-5; D may be TRBD1 (6 bases). Germline V CDR1 and CDR2: MSHET, SYDVDS. The CDR3 loop spans 15 amino acids. Between the trimmed V and J ends, which lost 1 base and 3 bases, there was a span of 10 bases. Incomplete CDR3 DNA: TGTGCTAGCAGTTTATGGGGGGGCGGCAACCAGGCTCCGCTT. Translation gives CASSLWGGGNQAPL. The CDR3 as a whole reads CASSLWGGGNQAPLF.

As concerns this clone: Each gene name is a mouse one. Read sequence stops 1 residue before the CDR3 end, and the germline J gene provides the missing end. The chain has TRBV13-1 and TRBJ2-1; D not resolved. CDR1 and CDR2 (germline): NSHNY, SYGAGN. The CDR3 has 14 residues. V was clipped by 3 bases and J by 4 bases, with 11 bases between them. The CDR3 DNA, read in part, is TGTGCCAGCAGTGGGGGAAGGGCTTATGCTGAGCAGTTC. Its translation: CASSGGRAYAEQF. The whole CDR3 protein reads CASSGGRAYAEQFF.

Worth noting for this clone: The germline and genes are mouse ones. The read ends 1 residue early relative to the CDR3; the germline J gene fills the gap. The chain joins TRBV3 to TRBJ2-5; a possible D gene is TRBD2 (5 bases). The CDR3 has 13 residues. Per the germline V gene, CDR1 is SNHLY and CDR2 is FYNGKV (reference sequence). V lost 3 bases and J 6 bases, leaving 10 bases between the germline ends. This CDR3 is CASSFTDFDTQYF. Incomplete CDR3 DNA: TGTGCCAGCAGCTTCACGGACTTTGACACCCAGTAC.

In regard to this clone: Each gene name is a mouse one. The read ends 1 residue before the CDR3 terminus; that terminus is restored from the germline J gene. V is TRBV13-2 and J is TRBJ2-2; 10 positions match TRBD1. Germline CDR1 and CDR2: NNHNN and SYGAGS (reference sequence). The CDR3 runs 16 residues. V shed 0 bases, J shed 4 bases, and the junction held 3 bases outside the gene matches. CDR3 protein: CASGDARTGGTGQLYF. The CDR3 bases that were read are TGTGCCAGCGGTGATGCAAGGACAGGGGGCACCGGGCAGCTCTAC.